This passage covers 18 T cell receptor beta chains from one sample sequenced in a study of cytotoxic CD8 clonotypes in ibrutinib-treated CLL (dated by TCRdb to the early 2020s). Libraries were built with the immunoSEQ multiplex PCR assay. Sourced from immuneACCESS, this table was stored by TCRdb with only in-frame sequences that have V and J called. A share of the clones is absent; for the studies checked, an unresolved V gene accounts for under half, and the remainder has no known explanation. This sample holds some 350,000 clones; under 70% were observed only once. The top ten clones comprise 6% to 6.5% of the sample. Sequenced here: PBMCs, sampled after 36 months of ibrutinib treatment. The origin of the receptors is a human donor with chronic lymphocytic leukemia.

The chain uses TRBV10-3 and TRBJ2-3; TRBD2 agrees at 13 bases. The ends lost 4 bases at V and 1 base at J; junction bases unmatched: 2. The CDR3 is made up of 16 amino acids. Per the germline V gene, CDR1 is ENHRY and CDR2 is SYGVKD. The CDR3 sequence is CAISAGLAGGTDTQYF. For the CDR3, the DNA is TGTGCCATCAGTGCAGGACTAGCGGGGGGCACAGATACGCAGTATTTT.

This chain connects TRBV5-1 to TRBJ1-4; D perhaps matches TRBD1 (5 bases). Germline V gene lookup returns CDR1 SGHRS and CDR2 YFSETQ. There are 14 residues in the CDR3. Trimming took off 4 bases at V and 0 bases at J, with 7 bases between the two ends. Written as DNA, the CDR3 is TGCGCCAGCAGCCTGACAGCAACTAATGAAAAACTGTTTTTT. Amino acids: CASSLTATNEKLFF.

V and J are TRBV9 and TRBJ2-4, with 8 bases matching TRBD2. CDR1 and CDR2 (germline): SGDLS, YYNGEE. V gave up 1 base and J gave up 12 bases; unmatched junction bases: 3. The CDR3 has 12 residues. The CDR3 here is CASSVPTSGQYF. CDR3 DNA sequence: TGTGCCAGCAGCGTACCAACTAGCGGTCAGTACTTC.

For the CDR3, the DNA is TGTGCCAGCAGTGACTCCCGGGACAACAATCAGCCCCAGCATTTT. As protein: CASSDSRDNNQPQHF. This chain joins TRBV6-4 and TRBJ1-5, with D possibly being TRBD1 (6 bases). The CDR3 length is 15 residues. Trimming stripped 0 bases from V and 3 bases from J, with 9 bases between. The germline gives CDR1 MRHNA, CDR2 SNTAGT.

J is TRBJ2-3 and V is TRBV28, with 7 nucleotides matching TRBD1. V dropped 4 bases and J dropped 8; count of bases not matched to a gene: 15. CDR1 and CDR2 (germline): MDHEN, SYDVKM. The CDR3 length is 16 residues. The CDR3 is CASSSQGPRSIGTQYF. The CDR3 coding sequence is TGTGCCAGCAGTTCACAGGGGCCACGCTCCATAGGTACGCAGTATTTT.

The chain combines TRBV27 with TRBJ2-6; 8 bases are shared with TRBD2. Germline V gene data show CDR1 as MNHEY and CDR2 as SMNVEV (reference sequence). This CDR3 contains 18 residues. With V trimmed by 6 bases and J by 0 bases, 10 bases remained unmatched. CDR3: CASSPGTRLLSGANVLTF. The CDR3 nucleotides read TGTGCCAGCAGCCCAGGGACTAGACTCCTCTCTGGGGCCAACGTCCTGACTTTC.

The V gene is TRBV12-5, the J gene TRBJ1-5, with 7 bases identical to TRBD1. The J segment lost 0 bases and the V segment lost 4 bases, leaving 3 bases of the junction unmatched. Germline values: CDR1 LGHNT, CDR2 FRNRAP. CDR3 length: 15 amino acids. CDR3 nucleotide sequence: TGTGCTAGTGGTTGGGACAGCAATAGCAATCAGCCCCAGCATTTT. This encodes CASGWDSNSNQPQHF.

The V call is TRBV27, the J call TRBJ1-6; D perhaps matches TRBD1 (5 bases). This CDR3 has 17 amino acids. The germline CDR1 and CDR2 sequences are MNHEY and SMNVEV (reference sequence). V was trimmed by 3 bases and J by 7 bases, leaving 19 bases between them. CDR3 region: CASSLKWGPLWNSPLHF. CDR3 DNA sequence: TGTGCCAGCAGTTTGAAATGGGGCCCGTTGTGGAATTCACCCCTCCACTTT.

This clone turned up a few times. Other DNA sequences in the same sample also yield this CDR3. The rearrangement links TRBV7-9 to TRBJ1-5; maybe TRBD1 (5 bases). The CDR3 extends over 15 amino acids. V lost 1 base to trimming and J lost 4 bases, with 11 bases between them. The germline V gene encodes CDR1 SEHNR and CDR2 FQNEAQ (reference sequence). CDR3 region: CASSLGTGGNQPQHF. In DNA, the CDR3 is TGTGCCAGCAGCTTAGGTACAGGTGGAAATCAGCCCCAGCATTTT.

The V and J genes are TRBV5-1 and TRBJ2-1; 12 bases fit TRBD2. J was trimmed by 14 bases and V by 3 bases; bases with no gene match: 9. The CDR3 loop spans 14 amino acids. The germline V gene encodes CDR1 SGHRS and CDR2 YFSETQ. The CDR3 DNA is TGCGCCAGCAGCTCAGGACTAGCGGGGCCAGATAAGTTCTTC. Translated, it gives CASSSGLAGPDKFF.

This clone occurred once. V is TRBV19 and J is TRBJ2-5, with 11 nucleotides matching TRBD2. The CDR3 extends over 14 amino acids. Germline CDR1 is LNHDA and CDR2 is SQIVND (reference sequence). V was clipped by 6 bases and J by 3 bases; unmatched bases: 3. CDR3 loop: CASSQGLAEETQYF. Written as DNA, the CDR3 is TGTGCCAGTAGCCAGGGACTAGCGGAAGAGACCCAGTACTTC. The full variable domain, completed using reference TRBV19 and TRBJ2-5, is DGGITQSPKYLFRKEGQNVTLSCEQNLNHDAMYWYRQDPGQGLRLIYYSQIVNDFQKGDIAEGYSVSREKKESFPLTVTSAQKNPTAFYLCASSQGLAEETQYFGPGTRLLVL.

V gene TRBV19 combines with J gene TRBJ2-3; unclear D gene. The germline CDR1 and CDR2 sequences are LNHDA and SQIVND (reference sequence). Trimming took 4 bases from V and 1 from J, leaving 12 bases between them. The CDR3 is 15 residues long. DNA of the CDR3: TGTGCCAGTAGTACGTTGGGTAGTGGCACAGATACGCAGTATTTT. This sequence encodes CASSTLGSGTDTQYF.

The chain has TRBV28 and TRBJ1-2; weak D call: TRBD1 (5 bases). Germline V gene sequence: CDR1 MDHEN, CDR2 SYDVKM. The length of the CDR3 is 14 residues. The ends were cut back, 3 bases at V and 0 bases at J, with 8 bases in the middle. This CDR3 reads CASSLGTANYGYTF. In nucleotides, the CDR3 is TGTGCCAGCAGTTTGGGGACGGCTAACTATGGCTACACCTTC.

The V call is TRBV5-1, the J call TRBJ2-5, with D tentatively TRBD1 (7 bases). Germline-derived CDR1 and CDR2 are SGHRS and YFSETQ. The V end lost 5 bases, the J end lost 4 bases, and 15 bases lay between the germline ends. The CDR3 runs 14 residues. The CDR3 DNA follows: TGCGCCAGCAGTACAGGAGGGACAGTAGAGACCCAGTACTTC. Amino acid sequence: CASSTGGTVETQYF.

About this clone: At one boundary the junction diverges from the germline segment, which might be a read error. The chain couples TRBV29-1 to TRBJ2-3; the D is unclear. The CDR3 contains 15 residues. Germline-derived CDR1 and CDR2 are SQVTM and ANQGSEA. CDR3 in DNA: TGCAGCGTTCTCCCGACCTATACCAGCAGAGATACGCAGTATTTT. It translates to CSVLPTYTSRDTQYF.

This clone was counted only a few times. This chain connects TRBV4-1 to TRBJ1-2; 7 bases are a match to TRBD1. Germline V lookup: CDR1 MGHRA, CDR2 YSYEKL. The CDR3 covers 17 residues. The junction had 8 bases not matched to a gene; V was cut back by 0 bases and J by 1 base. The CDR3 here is CASSQDPRRQGNYGYTF. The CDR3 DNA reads TGCGCCAGCAGCCAAGACCCCCGTCGACAGGGTAACTATGGCTACACCTTC.

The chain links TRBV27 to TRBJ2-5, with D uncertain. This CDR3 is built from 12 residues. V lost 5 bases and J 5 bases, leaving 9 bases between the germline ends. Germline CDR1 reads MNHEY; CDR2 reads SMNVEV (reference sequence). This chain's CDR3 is CASSPPWETQYF. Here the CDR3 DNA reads TGTGCCAGCAGTCCCCCTTGGGAGACCCAGTACTTC.

The CDR3 reads CASSLDGWDRDEQYF. The CDR3 DNA follows: TGTGCCAGCAGCTTAGACGGATGGGACAGGGATGAGCAGTACTTC. This chain links TRBV13 with TRBJ2-7; 9 bases are shared with TRBD1. V was clipped by 1 base and J by 7 bases; unmatched bases: 8. CDR1 is PRHDT and CDR2 is FYEKMQ in the germline V gene (reference sequence). The CDR3 has 15 amino acids.